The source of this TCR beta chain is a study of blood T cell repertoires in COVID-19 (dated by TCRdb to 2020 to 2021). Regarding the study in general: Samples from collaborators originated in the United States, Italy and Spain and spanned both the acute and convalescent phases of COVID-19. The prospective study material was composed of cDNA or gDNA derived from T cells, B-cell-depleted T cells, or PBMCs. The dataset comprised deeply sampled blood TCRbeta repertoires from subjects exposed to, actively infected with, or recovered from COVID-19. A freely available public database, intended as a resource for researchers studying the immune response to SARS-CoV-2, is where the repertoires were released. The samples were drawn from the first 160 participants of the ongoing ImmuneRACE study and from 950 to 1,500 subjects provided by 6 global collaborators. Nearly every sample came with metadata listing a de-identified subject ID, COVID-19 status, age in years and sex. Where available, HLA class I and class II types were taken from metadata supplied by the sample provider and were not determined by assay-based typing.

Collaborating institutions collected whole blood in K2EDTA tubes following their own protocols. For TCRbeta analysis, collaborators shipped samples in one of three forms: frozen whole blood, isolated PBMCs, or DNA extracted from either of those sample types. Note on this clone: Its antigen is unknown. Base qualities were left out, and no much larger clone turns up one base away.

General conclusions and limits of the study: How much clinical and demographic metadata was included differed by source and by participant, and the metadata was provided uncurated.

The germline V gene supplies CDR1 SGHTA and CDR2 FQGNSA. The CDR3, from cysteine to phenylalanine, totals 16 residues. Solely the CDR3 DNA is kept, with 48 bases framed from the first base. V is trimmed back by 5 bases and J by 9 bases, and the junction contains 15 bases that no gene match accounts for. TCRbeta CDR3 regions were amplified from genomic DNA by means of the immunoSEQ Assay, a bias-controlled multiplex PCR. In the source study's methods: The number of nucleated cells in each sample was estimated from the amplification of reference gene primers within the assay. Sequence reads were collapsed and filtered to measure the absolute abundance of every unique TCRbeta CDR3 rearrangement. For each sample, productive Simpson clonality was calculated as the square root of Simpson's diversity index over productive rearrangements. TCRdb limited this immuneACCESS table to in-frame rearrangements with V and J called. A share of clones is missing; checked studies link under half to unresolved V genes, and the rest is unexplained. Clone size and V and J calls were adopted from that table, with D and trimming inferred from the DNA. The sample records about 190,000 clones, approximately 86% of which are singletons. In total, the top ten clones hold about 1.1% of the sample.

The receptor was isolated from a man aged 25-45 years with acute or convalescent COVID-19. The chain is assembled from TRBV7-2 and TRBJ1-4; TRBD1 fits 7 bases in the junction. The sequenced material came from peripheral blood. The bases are TGTGCCAGCAGCCCCATGTTGACAGGGCAGGCGCAAAAACTGTTTTTT. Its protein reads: CASSPMLTGQAQKLFF. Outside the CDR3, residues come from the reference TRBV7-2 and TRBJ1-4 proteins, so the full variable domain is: GAGVSQSPSNKVTEKGKDVELRCDPISGHTALYWYRQSLGQGLEFLIYFQGNSAPDKSGLPSDRFSAERTGGSVSTLTIQRTQQEDSAVYLCASSPMLTGQAQKLFFGSGTQLSVL.